The following is a T cell receptor beta chain sequence with its context. The antigen remains undetermined. 5'RACE with 10-nucleotide random UMIs produced the cDNA. From the 5' RACE reads, TCRdb called clonotypes with MiXCR, one entry per CDR3 protein. Among fewer than 80,000 distinct CDR3 sequences listed, 5.2% were seen once. This entry belongs to a study of neurological immune-mediated disorders. Broader study findings: Private repertoires in all groups were suggested by the absence of shared CDR3 amino acid sequences among expanded clones across subjects. A possible signature appeared as one related-CDR3 cluster, in which phylogenetic grouping placed the repertoires of 18 of 34 multiple sclerosis patients. Expansion of TCR clones was greatest in HTLV-1-associated myelopathy and smallest in multiple sclerosis, where it fell below that of healthy controls.

The V gene lost 1 base and the J gene lost 4 bases, with 8 bases spanning the gap. The CDR3 loop spans 14 amino acids. Germline assignment: CDR1 ENHRY and CDR2 SYGVKD. This sequence originates from a woman aged 25 to 45 with multiple sclerosis. The chain recombines TRBV10-3 with TRBJ1-5; D perhaps matches TRBD1 (5 bases). The sequenced sample consisted of PBMCs. CDR3 residues: CAISEYKGNQPQHF. The DNA for the CDR3 is TGTGCCATCAGTGAGTACAAGGGGAATCAGCCCCAGCATTTT.